This is a list of T cell receptor beta chains from one sample in a study of blood T cell repertoires in COVID-19. Only in-frame clones appear in the TCRdb table, and some are missing; sequencing was by immunoSEQ multiplex PCR. The table has around 190,000 clones, about 88% seen once. Sequenced: peripheral blood. The receptors come from a man between 18 and 35 years old who had recovered from COVID-19. The CDR3 runs from the conserved cysteine through the conserved F or W. D genes are given only for firm matches. Only some rows state a clone size, as once, few, many or a class for expanded clones.

cdr3_nt cdr3_aa v_call clone_size d_call j_call
TGTGCCAGTAGTATTGAGCGGGGGACTAGTAGGGAGACCCAGTACTTC CASSIERGTSRETQYF TRBV19 NA TRBD2 TRBJ2-5
TGTGCCAGCAGTGAAGATAGGGGGCGCGAAAAACTGTTTTTT CASSEDRGREKLFF TRBV6-1 NA TRBD1 TRBJ1-4
TGTGCCAGCAGTAGCGGGAGCGGGACAGATACGCAGTATTTT CASSSGSGTDTQYF TRBV2 NA TRBD2 TRBJ2-3
TGTGCCAGTAGAAACAGGGTTGCCCACAATCAGCCCCAGCATTTT CASRNRVAHNQPQHF TRBV19 NA NA TRBJ1-5
TGTGCCATCAACAGGGACAGGGGGAACACTGAAGCTTTCTTT CAINRDRGNTEAFF TRBV10-3 NA TRBD1 TRBJ1-1
TGCGCCAGCAGCCAAGGAGCAGCGAGCTCCTATAATTCACCCCTCCACTTT CASSQGAASSYNSPLHF TRBV4-1 NA NA TRBJ1-6
TGTGCCAGCAGCCAAGCGGAAAAACAGGGCTCTGGATATGGCTACACCTTC CASSQAEKQGSGYGYTF TRBV4-2 NA NA TRBJ1-2
TGTGCCAGCTCCCCTCAGCGGGAGGATCTGAGAGAGCAGTACTTC CASSPQREDLREQYF TRBV18 NA TRBD2 TRBJ2-7
TGTGCCAGCAGTCCGGCCGGGACAGGGGGCGACCGGACCGCTTTCTTT CASSPAGTGGDRTAFF TRBV27 NA TRBD1 TRBJ1-1
TGTGCCAGCAGCTTGGCTGGACAGGGAAATCAGCCCCAGCATTTT CASSLAGQGNQPQHF TRBV5-6 NA TRBD1 TRBJ1-5
TGTGCCAGCAGCTTGCAGAATTTAAACACTGAAGCTTTCTTT CASSLQNLNTEAFF TRBV5-6 NA NA TRBJ1-1
TGTGCCAGCAGAACGGGCGGGCGTTACGAGCAGTACTTC CASRTGGRYEQYF TRBV6-6 NA NA TRBJ2-7
TGTGCCAGCAGCTTAGTAACAGAGTACGAGCAGTACTTC CASSLVTEYEQYF TRBV11-2 NA NA TRBJ2-7
TGCAGCGACATGACAGGGGGCTATGGCTACACCTTC CSDMTGGYGYTF TRBV29-1 NA TRBD1 TRBJ1-2
TGTGCCAGCAACGAGAGGCCAGACGAGCAGTACTTC CASNERPDEQYF TRBV7-2 NA NA TRBJ2-7
TGTGCCAGCCTTGTGACAGGTGTAAACGAAGCTTTCTTT CASLVTGVNEAFF TRBV2 NA NA TRBJ1-1
TGTGCCAGCATCCCGGTGAGGGCAACGGGTGAGCAGTTCTTC CASIPVRATGEQFF TRBV27 NA NA TRBJ2-1
TGTGCCAGCAGTGAACTAGCGGGTGGGGCAGATACGCAGTATTTT CASSELAGGADTQYF TRBV2 NA TRBD2 TRBJ2-3
TGTGCCAGCAGCTCGACAGCCTTGGGCCCCTACGAGCAGTACTTC CASSSTALGPYEQYF TRBV6-2/TRBV6-3 NA NA TRBJ2-7
TGTGCCAGCAGCCCAGGACAGGGGGCAGATACGCAGTATTTT CASSPGQGADTQYF TRBV6-5 once TRBD1 TRBJ2-3
TGTGCCACCAGTGACACAGCGGGGCCTACAGATACGCAGTATTTT CATSDTAGPTDTQYF TRBV24-1 NA TRBD2 TRBJ2-3
TGTGCCAGCAGGAAGGGGACTAGCGGGGGCCCCGGGGAGCTGTTTTTT CASRKGTSGGPGELFF TRBV5-4 NA TRBD2 TRBJ2-2
TGTGCCAGTAGTTTCGGGTTGGATGAGCAGTTCTTC CASSFGLDEQFF TRBV19 NA NA TRBJ2-1
TGTGCCAGCTCACTGATAGGGGTGGGCTACGAGCAGTACTTC CASSLIGVGYEQYF TRBV18 NA NA TRBJ2-7
TGTGCCAGCAGTTTAAGTCGGCAGGCGATCACCTTC CASSLSRQAITF TRBV12-3/TRBV12-4 NA NA TRBJ1-2
TGTGCCAGTAGGTTTAGCGGTAGCTCCTACAATGAGCAGTTCTTC CASRFSGSSYNEQFF TRBV19 NA NA TRBJ2-1
TGTGCCAGCCGGAAAACTAGCGGGAGAACAGATACGCAGTATTTT CASRKTSGRTDTQYF TRBV19 NA TRBD2 TRBJ2-3
TGTGCCAGCAGGAGACTAGGGAGCTACAATGAGCAGTTCTTC CASRRLGSYNEQFF TRBV28 NA NA TRBJ2-1
TGTGCCAGCAGTGAGGAGGTCTTGGGCAATCAGCCCCAGCATTTT CASSEEVLGNQPQHF TRBV6-4 NA NA TRBJ1-5
TGTGCCAGCTCACCGAACTCCGGACAGGCTGGAAACACCATATATTTT CASSPNSGQAGNTIYF TRBV18 NA TRBD1 TRBJ1-3
TGTGCCAGCAGCGCCCAGGGAGGTACCTACGAGCAGTACTTC CASSAQGGTYEQYF TRBV7-3 few NA TRBJ2-7
TGTGCCAGTAGTATAATCCGGGACAGGGCTACTGGGGCCAACGTCCTGACTTTC CASSIIRDRATGANVLTF TRBV19 NA TRBD1 TRBJ2-6